The next 21 T cell receptor beta chains were all read from a single sample in a study of cytomegalovirus exposure and HLA in healthy donors. Primers: 60 Vbeta forward and 13 Jbeta reverse. TCRdb keeps only in-frame clones here, not all; method: immunoSEQ multiplex PCR. The sample lists 75,000 to 80,000 clones; around 79% were seen once. Material for sequencing was PBMCs. These receptors came from a man aged 40-50 years in good health and CMV-seronegative.

This chain joins TRBV6-5 and TRBJ2-7, with a weak D call TRBD2 (5 bases). Germline lookup yields CDR1 MNHEY and CDR2 SVGAGI. The CDR3 runs to 14 residues. Trimming left V 7 bases short and J 0 bases short, with 13 bases between. Written as DNA, the CDR3 is TGTGCCAGCACTACCCTTAGCGCCTCCTACGAGCAGTACTTC. Protein product: CASTTLSASYEQYF.

This clone was detected only a few times. The genes are TRBV29-1 and TRBJ2-3; 13 bases match TRBD2. The V and J ends lost 6 bases and 2 bases, in that order; junction bases with no gene match: 8. Germline-derived CDR1 and CDR2 are SQVTM and ANQGSEA. The CDR3 is made up of 16 amino acids. The CDR3 DNA reads TGCAGCGTCGTCAGAGGACTAGCGGGGGCCACAGATACGCAGTATTTT. It specifies CSVVRGLAGATDTQYF.

This clone was found a few times. The V gene is TRBV4-2, the J gene TRBJ2-7, with 10 bases fitting TRBD2. The CDR3 runs to 16 residues. Germline loops: CDR1 LGHNA, CDR2 YNFKEQ. With V trimmed by 3 bases and J by 4 bases, 9 bases remained unmatched. The CDR3 loop is CASSHVASSGSYEQYF. CDR3 nucleotide sequence: TGTGCCAGCAGCCACGTGGCGTCTAGCGGGAGTTACGAGCAGTACTTC.

The chain couples TRBV21-1 to TRBJ2-7; the table's D gene call, TRBD2, was not cross checked with the DNA. TRBV21-1 is deemed a pseudogene. The CDR3 sequence is 16 residues long. The CDR3 DNA follows: TGTGCCAGCAGCAATGACCGAGGGAGGGTATCCTACGAGCAGTACTTC. It translates to CASSNDRGRVSYEQYF.

V gene TRBV6-1 combines with J gene TRBJ2-3, with 8 bases fitting TRBD2. With V trimmed by 5 bases and J by 5 bases, 9 bases remained unmatched. CDR3 size: 15 residues. CDR1 and CDR2 from the germline V gene are MNHNS and SASEGT. CDR3 nucleotides: TGTGCCAGCAGTATTAGCGGGACTACTGGAGATACGCAGTATTTT. Amino acid sequence: CASSISGTTGDTQYF.

V and J are TRBV5-5 and TRBJ1-4; tentatively, D is TRBD1 (5 bases). The V end lost 0 bases, the J end lost 4 bases, and 7 bases lay between the germline ends. Germline-derived CDR1 and CDR2 are SGHKS and YYEKEE (reference sequence). This CDR3 has 14 residues. CDR3: CASSLGQLNEKLFF. The CDR3 bases are TGTGCCAGCAGCTTGGGACAGCTTAATGAAAAACTGTTTTTT. Using reference TRBV5-5 and TRBJ1-4 for the parts outside the CDR3, the full variable domain is DAGVTQSPTHLIKTRGQQVTLRCSPISGHKSVSWYQQVLGQGPQFIFQYYEKEERGRGNFPDRFSARQFPNYSSELNVNALLLGDSALYLCASSLGQLNEKLFFGSGTQLSVL.

This clone was observed a handful of times. The gene calls are TRBV11-2 and TRBJ2-1, with 12 bases lining up with TRBD2. Germline trimming cut 4 bases from V and 4 bases from J; bases unmatched to any gene: 5. In germline, CDR1 is SGHAT, CDR2 FQNNGV. The CDR3 extends over 16 amino acids. The CDR3 coding sequence is TGTGCCAGCAGCTCAGGACTAGCGGGAAAGTACAATGAGCAGTTCTTC. Protein: CASSSGLAGKYNEQFF.

This chain links TRBV7-3 with TRBJ1-1; D gene uncertain. V was cut by 5 bases and J by 6 bases, with 13 bases left in between. Germline V gives CDR1 SGHTA, CDR2 FQGTGA. The CDR3 runs 13 residues. The DNA for the CDR3 is TGTGCCAGCAGCACCGCACAAGGAGCTGAAGCTTTCTTT. This sequence encodes CASSTAQGAEAFF.

This sequence joins TRBV7-2 and TRBJ2-1, with 8 positions matching TRBD2. Germline-derived CDR1 and CDR2 are SGHTA and FQGNSA. J was trimmed by 6 bases and V by 1 base; bases with no gene match: 8. This CDR3 region has 16 residues. The CDR3 protein is CASSLVSGRVSNEQFF. As DNA, the CDR3 is TGTGCCAGCAGCTTAGTTTCCGGGAGGGTAAGCAATGAGCAGTTCTTC.

This clone appeared a few times. The chain uses TRBV13 and TRBJ1-4; possibly TRBD1 for D (6 bases). This CDR3 is built from 14 residues. Trimming removed 3 bases at V and 6 bases at J, with 11 bases between. Germline lookup yields CDR1 PRHDT and CDR2 FYEKMQ (reference sequence). The CDR3 here is CASSLVQGDEKLFF. The CDR3 region has the DNA TGTGCCAGCAGCTTGGTACAGGGTGATGAAAAACTGTTTTTT. Full variable domain (remainder filled in from reference TRBV13 and TRBJ1-4): AAGVIQSPRHLIKEKRETATLKCYPIPRHDTVYWYQQGPGQDPQFLISFYEKMQSDKGSIPDRFSAQQFSDYHSELNMSSLELGDSALYFCASSLVQGDEKLFFGSGTQLSVL.

V is TRBV2 and J is TRBJ2-2; 8 positions agree with TRBD2. Unmatched junction bases numbered 7, after V lost 11 bases and J lost 2 bases. This CDR3 comprises 14 residues. Germline V gives CDR1 SNHLY, CDR2 FYNNEI. For the CDR3, the DNA is TGTGCCCGCCAGAGCGGGGGTAACACCGGGGAGCTGTTTTTT. Protein sequence: CARQSGGNTGELFF.

The chain is built from TRBV7-8 and TRBJ2-1, with TRBD1 identical over 9 bases. CDR1 and CDR2 from the germline V gene are SGHVS and FQNEAQ. The trim removed 1 base at V and 7 bases at J, leaving 5 bases unmatched. The CDR3 contains 15 residues. The CDR3 spells CASSLGQGGRNEQFF. The DNA for the CDR3 is TGTGCCAGCAGCTTAGGACAGGGGGGTAGAAATGAGCAGTTCTTC.

The V call is TRBV5-1, the J call TRBJ2-3; possible D gene TRBD2, 5 bases. From germline, CDR1 is SGHRS and CDR2 YFSETQ. The CDR3 is made up of 14 amino acids. Deletions cut 0 bases from V and 7 bases from J, with 12 bases between. In DNA, the CDR3 is TGCGCCAGCAGCTTGGAGGCTAGCCTACATACGCAGTATTTT. Its translation: CASSLEASLHTQYF.

This rearrangement joins TRBV15 to TRBJ1-5; tentative D call: TRBD1 (6 bases). Per germline, CDR1 LNHNV and CDR2 YYDKDF (reference sequence). The CDR3 has 13 residues. Trimming stripped 6 bases from V and 4 bases from J, with 10 bases between. The CDR3 loop is CATRHGTNQPQHF. The CDR3 DNA follows: TGTGCCACCAGACACGGGACAAATCAGCCCCAGCATTTT.

The V call is TRBV6-5, the J call TRBJ2-5, with a possible D match to TRBD2 (6 bases). Trimming shortened V by 6 bases and J by 2 bases, and 13 bases separated the two germline ends. The CDR3 runs to 14 residues. Germline CDR1 reads MNHEY; CDR2 reads SVGAGI. CDR3 in amino acids: CASSRRLVQETQYF. DNA for the CDR3: TGTGCCAGCAGCCGACGACTAGTTCAAGAGACCCAGTACTTC.

The table lists this clone with a count of one. The chain is built from TRBV15 and TRBJ2-3, with D possibly TRBD2 on 6 matching bases. V was pared by 2 bases and J by 1 base, with 10 bases between. The CDR3 has 15 amino acids. From germline, CDR1 is LNHNV and CDR2 YYDKDF (reference sequence). The CDR3 protein is CATSRRESGTDTQYF. DNA of the CDR3: TGTGCCACCAGCAGACGGGAGAGCGGCACAGATACGCAGTATTTT.

The chain is built from TRBV5-1 and TRBJ2-2; 10 nucleotides match TRBD1. V trimming: 0 bases; J trimming: 8 bases; junction bases outside the gene matches: 10. The CDR3 is made up of 17 amino acids. Per germline, CDR1 SGHRS and CDR2 YFSETQ. As DNA, the CDR3 is TGCGCCAGCAGCTTGGGACAGGGGGCAGGCGGCGCGGGGGAGCTGTTTTTT. Translating gives CASSLGQGAGGAGELFF.

The chain is built from TRBV9 and TRBJ2-7, with D uncertain. CDR1 and CDR2 from the germline V gene are SGDLS and YYNGEE. The CDR3 is 14 residues long. V shed 0 bases and J shed 3 bases, with 10 bases lying between them. This chain's CDR3 is CASSVEPRGYEQYF. In nucleotides, the CDR3 is TGTGCCAGCAGCGTAGAACCTAGAGGCTACGAGCAGTACTTC.

The chain uses TRBV2 and TRBJ2-7, with D possibly being TRBD1 (6 bases). There are 13 residues in the CDR3. Germline CDR1 and CDR2: SNHLY and FYNNEI. V was trimmed by 8 bases and J by 3 bases, leaving 14 bases between them. The DNA for the CDR3 is TGTGCCAGCGGGACATCACAGATCTACGAGCAGTACTTC. This encodes CASGTSQIYEQYF.

The rearrangement joins TRBV18 to TRBJ2-5; 8 bases agree with TRBD2. V shed 3 bases and J 5 bases; nucleotides not matched to a gene: 5. Germline lookup yields CDR1 KGHSH and CDR2 LQKENI. This CDR3 contains 14 residues. CDR3 in DNA: TGTGCCAGCTCACCGCCGGGAGGGCCTGAGACCCAGTACTTC. As protein: CASSPPGGPETQYF.

This rearrangement joins TRBV6-4 to TRBJ2-2, with 7 positions matching TRBD1. The CDR3 consists of 14 residues. J was trimmed by 8 bases and V by 3 bases; bases with no gene match: 6. Germline CDR1 MRHNA, CDR2 SNTAGT. CDR3 nucleotides: TGTGCCAGCAGTGAGGGGACAGAAAAAGGGGAGCTGTTTTTT. Amino acid sequence: CASSEGTEKGELFF.